The 18 T cell receptor beta chains reported below all come from one sample, sequenced in a study of OX40 agonist ivuxolimab in advanced cancers. TCRdb's copy holds only in-frame clones and misses some; the assay was immunoSEQ multiplex PCR. This repertoire shows roughly 120,000 clones, roughly 92% found once; its top ten account for roughly 0.8%. Sequenced here: CD4+ or CD8+ T cells sorted from blood, sampled in a trial of the OX40 agonist ivuxolimab. All receptors derive from an adult with an advanced solid tumor such as melanoma, head and neck, liver or kidney cancer.

The rearrangement links TRBV6-5 to TRBJ1-5; maybe TRBD1 (5 bases). This CDR3 comprises 14 residues. Germline values: CDR1 MNHEY, CDR2 SVGAGI. The ends were cut back, 2 bases at V and 6 bases at J, with 11 bases in the middle. The CDR3 loop reads CASSYLGLVQPQHF. In DNA, the CDR3 is TGTGCCAGCAGTTACCTGGGACTTGTTCAGCCCCAGCATTTT.

This clone was observed a handful of times. The chain recombines TRBV4-1 with TRBJ2-3; D gene ambiguous. Trimming cost V 5 bases and J 1 base, with 7 bases left between them. The germline V gene encodes CDR1 MGHRA and CDR2 YSYEKL. The CDR3 runs to 13 residues. The CDR3 DNA reads TGCGCCAGCAGCGCTCCAGGCACAGATACGCAGTATTTT. Its translation: CASSAPGTDTQYF.

V usage is TRBV19 and J usage is TRBJ2-7, with D unresolved. V was shortened by 8 bases and J by 4 bases, with 12 bases between the two germline ends. This CDR3 contains 12 residues. Germline CDR1 reads LNHDA; CDR2 reads SQIVND (reference sequence). CDR3 amino acids: CASSPDAYEQYF. CDR3 nucleotide sequence: TGTGCCAGTTCGCCTGATGCGTACGAGCAGTACTTC.

As regards this clone: The junction differs from germline at one of its ends, possibly a read error. Distinct nucleotide sequences in the sample also encode this CDR3. The chain is built from TRBV9 and TRBJ2-2; 7 bases match TRBD1. Germline CDR1 SGDLS, CDR2 YYNGEE. The length of the CDR3 is 15 residues. The CDR3 sequence is CASSATTGTTGELFF. The CDR3 nucleotides read TGTGCCAGCAGCGCGACGACAGGGACCACCGGGGAACTGTTTTTT.

The rearrangement links TRBV19 to TRBJ1-1; weak D call: TRBD1 (6 bases). CDR1 LNHDA and CDR2 SQIVND come from the germline V gene (reference sequence). The ends were cut back, 7 bases at V and 0 bases at J, with 21 bases in the middle. The CDR3 length is 17 residues. The chain's CDR3 is CASKTTGTLRMNTEAFF. CDR3 in DNA: TGTGCCAGTAAGACGACAGGCACTCTCCGCATGAACACTGAAGCTTTCTTT.

The chain links TRBV25-1 to TRBJ2-5; 7 positions agree with TRBD1. The V and J ends lost 8 bases and 2 bases, in that order; junction bases with no gene match: 5. There are 13 residues in the CDR3. Per germline, CDR1 MGHDK and CDR2 SYGVNS. The CDR3 sequence is CASAGTEQETQYF. The CDR3 nucleotides read TGTGCCAGCGCCGGGACAGAGCAAGAGACCCAGTACTTC.

A few counts support this clone. V usage is TRBV19 and J usage is TRBJ1-1; D is perhaps TRBD1 (5 bases). The V gene's germline CDR1 is LNHDA and CDR2 SQIVND (reference sequence). The V end lost 4 bases, the J end lost 8 bases, and 8 bases lay between the germline ends. This CDR3 region has 11 residues. This CDR3 is CASSRDWEAFF. The CDR3 nucleotides are TGTGCCAGTAGTAGGGACTGGGAAGCTTTCTTT.

The chain uses TRBV2 and TRBJ1-2; D remains ambiguous. Between the trimmed V and J ends, which lost 2 bases and 5 bases, there was a span of 15 bases. The CDR3 loop spans 15 amino acids. Germline V gene lookup returns CDR1 SNHLY and CDR2 FYNNEI. CDR3 sequence (DNA): TGTGCCAGCAGTGAAAATAGTGAAGGGTGGTATGGCTACACCTTC. Protein: CASSENSEGWYGYTF.

V gene TRBV6-1 combines with J gene TRBJ1-5; D is ambiguous. Germline V CDR1 and CDR2: MNHNS, SASEGT. V was shortened by 3 bases and J by 0 bases, with 9 bases between the two germline ends. This CDR3 is 15 amino acids long. The CDR3 DNA sequence: TGTGCCAGCAGTGAGGGCCCAAATAGCAATCAGCCCCAGCATTTT. Protein product: CASSEGPNSNQPQHF.

This sequence joins TRBV7-2 and TRBJ1-5, with no clear D. Germline V CDR1 and CDR2: SGHTA, FQGNSA. This CDR3 has 13 amino acids. Trimming removed 2 bases at V and 7 bases at J, with 9 bases between. This CDR3 is CASSLFLDQPQHF. The CDR3 DNA reads TGTGCCAGCAGCTTATTTCTCGACCAGCCCCAGCATTTT.

In DNA form, the CDR3 reads TGTGCCAGTAGTGTGGAGGGGGCAACCGGGGAGCTGTTTTTT. It encodes CASSVEGATGELFF. J is TRBJ2-2 and V is TRBV19; TRBD1 might be the D (7 bases). CDR3 length: 14 amino acids. The ends were cut back, 5 bases at V and 5 bases at J, with 12 bases in the middle. Germline CDR1 LNHDA, CDR2 SQIVND (reference sequence).

This chain uses TRBV6-5 with TRBJ2-1, with D possibly being TRBD2 (5 bases). CDR3 length: 13 amino acids. The germline V and J ends were trimmed by 6 bases and 8 bases, with 14 bases remaining between them. Germline assignment: CDR1 MNHEY and CDR2 SVGAGI. As DNA, the CDR3 is TGTGCCAGCAGGTCTACTAGAATCTATGAGCAGTTCTTC. It encodes CASRSTRIYEQFF.

This chain uses TRBV4-1 with TRBJ1-3; D possibly corresponds to TRBD1 (5 bases). In germline, CDR1 is MGHRA, CDR2 YSYEKL. V lost 4 bases to trimming and J lost 1 base, with 26 bases between them. The CDR3 covers 20 residues. The CDR3 DNA reads as TGCGCCAGCAGCCCCTGGCCCCCCCGGCAGGGATCTATTTCTGGAAACACCATATATTTT. It yields the protein CASSPWPPRQGSISGNTIYF.

This clone was seen just once. CDR3 in amino acids: CASSSPTSGRARGGELFF. The CDR3 nucleotides read TGTGCCAGCAGCAGCCCGACTAGCGGGAGGGCCAGAGGGGGGGAGCTGTTTTTT. This chain joins TRBV28 and TRBJ2-2, with 14 bases identical to TRBD2. There are 18 residues in the CDR3. J was trimmed by 8 bases and V by 6 bases; bases with no gene match: 14. Germline CDR1 reads MDHEN; CDR2 reads SYDVKM.

This clone has just a few counts. The chain couples TRBV2 to TRBJ1-2; a weak D match, TRBD1 (5 bases). Germline V gene lookup returns CDR1 SNHLY and CDR2 FYNNEI. Trimming removed 5 bases from V and 5 bases from J, with 15 bases in between. The CDR3 contains 14 residues. The CDR3 sequence: CASSPQGPAYGYTF. CDR3 bases: TGTGCCAGCAGTCCTCAGGGTCCGGCTTATGGCTACACCTTC.

V is TRBV6-5 and J is TRBJ1-1; D remains ambiguous. CDR3 length equals 13 residues. The ends were cut back, 6 bases at V and 5 bases at J, with 13 bases in the middle. Germline V gene lookup returns CDR1 MNHEY and CDR2 SVGAGI. CDR3 region: CASRPTGRTEAFF. The CDR3 DNA is TGTGCCAGCAGGCCCACGGGAAGAACTGAAGCTTTCTTT.

The chain recombines TRBV30 with TRBJ1-2; 7 bases are a match to TRBD1. CDR3 length: 14 residues. Per the germline V gene, CDR1 is GTSNPN and CDR2 is SVGIG (reference sequence). The V and J ends lost 2 bases and 6 bases, in that order; junction bases with no gene match: 9. The CDR3 bases are TGTGCCTGGAGTCGCCCGGGGACAGTTAATGGCTACACCTTC. This gives the protein CAWSRPGTVNGYTF.

This chain uses TRBV23-1 with TRBJ2-7; no clear D gene. TRBV23-1 is designated an ORF whose function remains uncertain. This CDR3 contains 16 residues. V was trimmed by 1 base and J by 2 bases, leaving 15 bases between them. The CDR3 spells CASSQFGQKITYEQYF. CDR3 nucleotide sequence: TGCGCCAGCAGTCAATTCGGCCAGAAGATAACCTACGAGCAGTACTTC.